The T cell receptor (beta chain) under discussion was sequenced for a study of blood T cell repertoires in COVID-19. Study-wide context: Researchers got acute and convalescent COVID-19 samples from the United States, Italy and Spain. Sources were T cells, B-cell-depleted T cells, or PBMCs; the material itself was cDNA or gDNA.

In the study's own analysis: Amplification with reference gene primers provided the estimates of nucleated cell counts. The repertoire was sequenced with immunoSEQ multiplex PCR; TCRdb's copy has only in-frame clones and lacks some. V, J and clone size reflect that table, while D and trimming were determined from the DNA. The top ten hold 9.9% of the sample, which has approximately 330,000 clones, roughly 87% seen once. The V end was cut by 4 bases, the J end by 6 bases, with 7 bases between. The CDR3 contains 12 residues. Per the germline V gene, CDR1 is SGHNT and CDR2 is YYREEE (reference sequence). Patients at the Seattle site were enrolled during active infection and followed longitudinally.

V and J are TRBV5-4 and TRBJ2-2; D not certain. This clonotype originated in a man aged 30 to 45 with COVID-19, enrolled during active disease. Sequenced input: peripheral blood. CDR3 sequence: CASSGPPGELFF. The CDR3 DNA sequence: TGTGCCAGCAGCGGCCCCCCCGGGGAGCTGTTTTTT.